These 8 T cell receptor beta chains share one sample of origin, sequenced in a study of blood T cells in healthy people across ages. For the second PCR, which ran for about 7 to 11 cycles, a sample-barcoded 5' primer and a J-beta primer mix were used. TCRdb called the 5' RACE reads again in MiXCR, with one record for every CDR3 protein. This repertoire shows roughly 900,000 distinct CDR3 sequences, roughly 52% found once; its top ten account for around 15%. Sequences were obtained from blood. These receptor sequences come from a man aged 25-45 years in good health.

This clonotype was counted a few times. V usage is TRBV7-9 and J usage is TRBJ1-4, with D perhaps matching TRBD1 (6 bases). This CDR3 region has 13 residues. V was clipped by 7 bases and J by 6 bases, with 12 bases between them. Germline V gives CDR1 SEHNR, CDR2 FQNEAQ (reference sequence). The DNA for the CDR3 is TGTGCCAGCATGCGGGGGCTCGATGAAAAACTGTTTTTT. As protein: CASMRGLDEKLFF. Drawing the rest from reference TRBV7-9 and TRBJ1-4, the complete variable domain is DTGVSQNPRHKITKRGQNVTFRCDPISEHNRLYWYRQTLGQGPEFLTYFQNEAQLEKSRLLSDRFSAERPKGSFSTLEIQRTEQGDSAMYLCASMRGLDEKLFFGSGTQLSVL.

The chain has TRBV6-5 and TRBJ2-1; maybe TRBD1 (5 bases). The CDR3 loop spans 18 amino acids. V was clipped by 2 bases and J by 0 bases, with 17 bases between them. The V gene's germline CDR1 is MNHEY and CDR2 SVGAGI. As DNA, the CDR3 is TGTGCCAGCAGTTACAGGGGTCTCCCTAAGAGCTCCTACAATGAGCAGTTCTTC. This gives the protein CASSYRGLPKSSYNEQFF.

A single count supports this clonotype. This sequence joins TRBV2 and TRBJ2-3, with a tentative D call TRBD2 (6 bases). Germline lookup yields CDR1 SNHLY and CDR2 FYNNEI. With 6 bases removed from V and 2 bases from J, the gap between germline ends came to 15 bases. The CDR3 totals 15 residues. CDR3 residues: CASRDQGGTTDTQYF. The CDR3 DNA is TGTGCCAGCAGGGATCAGGGAGGTACCACAGATACGCAGTATTTT.

The chain employs TRBV12-3 or TRBV12-4 and TRBJ2-4; 7 nucleotides agree with TRBD2. CDR3 length equals 12 residues. Losses at the gene ends were 5 bases for V and 15 bases for J; bases not matched to a gene: 10. The CDR3 DNA reads TGTGCCAGCAGTGGGAGCGGGGACCTACGGTACTTC. Translation gives CASSGSGDLRYF.

On this clonotype: The junction differs from germline at one of its ends, possibly a read error. The V and J genes are TRBV4-1 and TRBJ1-2, with 7 nucleotides matching TRBD1. Germline-derived CDR1 and CDR2 are MGHRA and YSYEKL. The CDR3 extends over 17 amino acids. DNA for the CDR3: TGCGCCAGCAACCAAGGTAAAGGGACAGAGTTTTACTATGGCTACACCTTC. Translation gives CASNQGKGTEFYYGYTF.

This clonotype was recorded at least ten times. J is TRBJ2-7 and V is TRBV4-2, with D uncertain. CDR1 LGHNA and CDR2 YNFKEQ come from the germline V gene. The CDR3 is made up of 15 amino acids. V lost 0 bases, J lost 0 bases, and 9 bases lay in between. The CDR3 loop reads CASSQEGSSSYEQYF. In DNA form, the CDR3 reads TGTGCCAGCAGCCAAGAGGGATCGAGCTCCTACGAGCAGTACTTC.

This clonotype was recorded a few times. V usage is TRBV29-1 and J usage is TRBJ2-3, with TRBD2 as a possible D gene (7 bases). Germline-derived CDR1 and CDR2 are SQVTM and ANQGSEA. This CDR3 comprises 13 residues. Deletions cut 3 bases from V and 4 bases from J, with 11 bases between. The CDR3 nucleotides are TGCAGCGTTGACGGGGGGCTGGCAGATACGCAGTATTTT. This encodes CSVDGGLADTQYF.

The CDR3 coding sequence is TGTGCCAGCAGGCAGTACTACGAGCAGTACTTC. This gives the protein CASRQYYEQYF. The V call is TRBV6-2 or TRBV6-3, the J call TRBJ2-7; D is ambiguous. V was trimmed by 6 bases and J by 3 bases, leaving 6 bases between them. The germline V gene encodes CDR1 MNHEY and CDR2 SVGEGT. CDR3 length: 11 amino acids.